The clone carrying this T cell receptor (beta chain) was counted a single time. V was pared by 7 bases and J by 3 bases, with 6 bases of the junction left unmatched. The CDR3 sequence is 14 residues long. Per germline, CDR1 SGHRS and CDR2 YFSETQ. This entry comes from a study of blood T cell repertoires in COVID-19. Per the study methods: Amplifying reference gene primers gave estimates of nucleated cell counts. TCRdb's copy holds only in-frame clones and misses some; the assay was immunoSEQ multiplex PCR. That table furnishes V, J and clone size, whereas the DNA furnished D and trimming. Of about 40,000 clones in the sample, about 90% were seen once.

The chain has TRBV5-1 and TRBJ2-5; 10 nucleotides match TRBD2. The source of this sequence is a man in his sixties with acute or convalescent COVID-19. Sequenced: peripheral blood. The CDR3 nucleotides are TGCGCCAGCCTCGACCTAGCGGGAGAAGAGACCCAGTACTTC. This translates into CASLDLAGEETQYF.